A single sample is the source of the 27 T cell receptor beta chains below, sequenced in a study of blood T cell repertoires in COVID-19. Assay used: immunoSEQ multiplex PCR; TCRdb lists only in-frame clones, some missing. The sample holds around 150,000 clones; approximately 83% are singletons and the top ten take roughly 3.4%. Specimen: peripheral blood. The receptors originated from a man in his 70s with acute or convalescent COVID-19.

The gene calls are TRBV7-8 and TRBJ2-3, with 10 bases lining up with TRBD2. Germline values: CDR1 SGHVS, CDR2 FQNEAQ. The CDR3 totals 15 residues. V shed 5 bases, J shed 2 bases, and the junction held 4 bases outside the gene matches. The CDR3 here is CASSGTSEFTDTQYF. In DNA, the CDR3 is TGTGCCAGCAGCGGGACTAGCGAGTTCACAGATACGCAGTATTTT.

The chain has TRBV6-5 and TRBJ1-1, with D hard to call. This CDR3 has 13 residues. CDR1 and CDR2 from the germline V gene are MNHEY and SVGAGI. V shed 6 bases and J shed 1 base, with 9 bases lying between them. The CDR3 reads CASSRVANTEAFF. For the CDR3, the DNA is TGTGCCAGCAGCCGGGTTGCGAACACTGAAGCTTTCTTT.

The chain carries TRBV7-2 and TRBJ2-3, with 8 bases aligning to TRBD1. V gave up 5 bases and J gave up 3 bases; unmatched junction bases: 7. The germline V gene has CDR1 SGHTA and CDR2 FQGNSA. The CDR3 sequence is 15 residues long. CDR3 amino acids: CASSPDRGRTDTQYF. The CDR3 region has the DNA TGTGCCAGCAGCCCCGACAGGGGTCGAACAGATACGCAGTATTTT.

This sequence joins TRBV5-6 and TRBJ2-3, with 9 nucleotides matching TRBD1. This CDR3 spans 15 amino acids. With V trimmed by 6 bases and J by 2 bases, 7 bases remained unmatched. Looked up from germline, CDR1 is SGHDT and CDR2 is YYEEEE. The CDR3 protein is CASTTGTGLTDTQYF. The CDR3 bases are TGTGCCAGCACCACCGGGACAGGGCTCACAGATACGCAGTATTTT.

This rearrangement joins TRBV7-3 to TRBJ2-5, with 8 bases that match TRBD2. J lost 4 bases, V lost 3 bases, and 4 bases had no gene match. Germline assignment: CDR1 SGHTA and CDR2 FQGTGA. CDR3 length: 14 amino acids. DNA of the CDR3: TGTGCCAGCAGCTTTGGGACTAGTGGAGAGACCCAGTACTTC. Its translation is CASSFGTSGETQYF.

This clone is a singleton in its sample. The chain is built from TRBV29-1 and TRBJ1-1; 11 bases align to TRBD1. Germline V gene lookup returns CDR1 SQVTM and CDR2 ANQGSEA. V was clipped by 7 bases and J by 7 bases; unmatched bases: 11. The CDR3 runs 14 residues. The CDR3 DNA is TGCAGCGCCACCACTACCGGGACAGGGGGTGAAGCTTTCTTT. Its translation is CSATTTGTGGEAFF.

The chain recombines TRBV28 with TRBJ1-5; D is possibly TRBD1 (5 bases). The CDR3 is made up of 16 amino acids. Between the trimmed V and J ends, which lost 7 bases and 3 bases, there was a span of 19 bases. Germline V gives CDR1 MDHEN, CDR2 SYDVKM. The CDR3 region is CASTFTDSLPNQPQHF. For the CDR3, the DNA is TGTGCCAGCACCTTTACCGACAGTCTCCCCAATCAGCCCCAGCATTTT.

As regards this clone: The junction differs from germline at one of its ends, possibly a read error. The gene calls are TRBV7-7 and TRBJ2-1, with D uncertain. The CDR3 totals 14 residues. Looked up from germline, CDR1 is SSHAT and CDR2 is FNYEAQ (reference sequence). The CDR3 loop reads CASSPSSSYNEQFF. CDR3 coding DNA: TGTGCTAGCAGCCCATCTAGCTCCTACAATGAGCAGTTCTTC.

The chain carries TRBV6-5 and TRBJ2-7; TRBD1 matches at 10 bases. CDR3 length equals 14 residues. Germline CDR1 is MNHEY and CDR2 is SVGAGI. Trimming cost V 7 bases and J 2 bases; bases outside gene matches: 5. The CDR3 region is CASTWDRGPYEQYF. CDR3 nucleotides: TGTGCCAGCACCTGGGACAGGGGCCCCTACGAGCAGTACTTC.

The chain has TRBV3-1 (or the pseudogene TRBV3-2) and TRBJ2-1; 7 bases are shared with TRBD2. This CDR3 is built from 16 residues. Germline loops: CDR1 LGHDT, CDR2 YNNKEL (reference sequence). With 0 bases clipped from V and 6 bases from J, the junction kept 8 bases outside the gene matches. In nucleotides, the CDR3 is TGTGCCAGCAGCCAAGAGGGAGCGGGGTGGGGCAATGAGCAGTTCTTC. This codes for CASSQEGAGWGNEQFF.

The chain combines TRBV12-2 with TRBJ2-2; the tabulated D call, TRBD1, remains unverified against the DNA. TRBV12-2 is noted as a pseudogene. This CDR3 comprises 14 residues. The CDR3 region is CASPFRVSTGELFF. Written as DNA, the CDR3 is TGTGCAAGTCCCTTCAGGGTGAGCACCGGGGAGCTGTTTTTT.

CDR3 in amino acids: CASSQGTSGSGAQETQYF. The CDR3 DNA reads as TGTGCCAGCAGCCAAGGGACTAGCGGGAGTGGGGCCCAAGAGACCCAGTACTTC. The V call is TRBV6-2 or TRBV6-3, the J call TRBJ2-5; 14 positions agree with TRBD2. The CDR3 is 18 amino acids. With V trimmed by 6 bases and J by 1 base, 10 bases remained unmatched. CDR1 is MNHEY, CDR2 SVGEGT, per germline.

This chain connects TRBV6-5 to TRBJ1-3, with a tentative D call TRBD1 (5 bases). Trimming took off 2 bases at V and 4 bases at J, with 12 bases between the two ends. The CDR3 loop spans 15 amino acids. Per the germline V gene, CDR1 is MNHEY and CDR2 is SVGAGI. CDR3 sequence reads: CASSYGGGSGNTIYF. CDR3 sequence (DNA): TGTGCCAGCAGTTACGGGGGGGGTTCAGGAAACACCATATATTTT.

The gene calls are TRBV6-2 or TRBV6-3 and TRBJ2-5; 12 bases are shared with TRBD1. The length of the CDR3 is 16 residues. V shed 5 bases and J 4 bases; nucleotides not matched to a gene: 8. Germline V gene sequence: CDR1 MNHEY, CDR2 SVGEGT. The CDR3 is CASSTARDRGLETQYF. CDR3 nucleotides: TGTGCCAGCAGTACGGCCCGGGACAGGGGGCTAGAGACCCAGTACTTC.

The CDR3 region is CASSEVGASGNTIYF. The CDR3 DNA follows: TGTGCCAGCAGTGAAGTAGGGGCCTCTGGAAACACCATATATTTT. The chain employs TRBV6-1 and TRBJ1-3, with D perhaps matching TRBD1 (5 bases). The germline CDR1 and CDR2 sequences are MNHNS and SASEGT. The V and J ends lost 1 base and 0 bases respectively, with 7 bases between them. The CDR3 has 15 residues.

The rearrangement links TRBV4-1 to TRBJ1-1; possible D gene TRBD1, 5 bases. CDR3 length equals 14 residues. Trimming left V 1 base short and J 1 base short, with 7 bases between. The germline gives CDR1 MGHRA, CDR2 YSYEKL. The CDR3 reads CASSQADRNTEAFF. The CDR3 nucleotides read TGCGCCAGCAGCCAAGCCGACAGGAACACTGAAGCTTTCTTT.

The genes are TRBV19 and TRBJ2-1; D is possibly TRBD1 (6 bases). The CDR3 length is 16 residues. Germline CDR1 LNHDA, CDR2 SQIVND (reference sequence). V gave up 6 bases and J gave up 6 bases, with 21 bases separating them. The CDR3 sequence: CASRGTGFQQANEQFF. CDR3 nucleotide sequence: TGTGCCAGTAGAGGAACAGGGTTTCAGCAGGCCAATGAGCAGTTCTTC.

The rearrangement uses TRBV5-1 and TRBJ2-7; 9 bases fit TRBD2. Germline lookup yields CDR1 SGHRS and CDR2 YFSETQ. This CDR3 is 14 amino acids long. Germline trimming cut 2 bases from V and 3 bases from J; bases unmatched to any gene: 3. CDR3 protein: CASSLVAGVYEQYF. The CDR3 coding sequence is TGCGCCAGCAGCTTAGTAGCGGGAGTCTACGAGCAGTACTTC.

CDR3 amino acids: CASSPNYASSYEQYF. CDR3 bases: TGTGCCAGCAGCCCGAACTACGCCTCTTCCTACGAGCAGTACTTC. This chain uses TRBV7-6 with TRBJ2-7; D is undetermined. Trimming cost V 5 bases and J 1 base, with 15 bases left between them. The CDR3 spans 15 residues. The germline CDR1 and CDR2 sequences are SGHVS and FNYEAQ.

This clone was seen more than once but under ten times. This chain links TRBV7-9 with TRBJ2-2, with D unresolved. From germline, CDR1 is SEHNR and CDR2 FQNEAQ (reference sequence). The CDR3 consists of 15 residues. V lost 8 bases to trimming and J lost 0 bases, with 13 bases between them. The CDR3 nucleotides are TGTGCCAGCCTCCAGGCGTTCGCGAACACCGGGGAGCTGTTTTTT. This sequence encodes CASLQAFANTGELFF. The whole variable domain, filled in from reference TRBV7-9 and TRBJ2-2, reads DTGVSQNPRHKITKRGQNVTFRCDPISEHNRLYWYRQTLGQGPEFLTYFQNEAQLEKSRLLSDRFSAERPKGSFSTLEIQRTEQGDSAMYLCASLQAFANTGELFFGEGSRLTVL.

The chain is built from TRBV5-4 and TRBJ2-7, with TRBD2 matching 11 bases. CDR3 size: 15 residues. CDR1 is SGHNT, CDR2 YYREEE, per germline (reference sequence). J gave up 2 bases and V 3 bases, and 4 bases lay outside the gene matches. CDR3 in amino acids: CASSSIAGGPYEQYF. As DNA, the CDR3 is TGTGCCAGCAGCTCAATAGCGGGAGGGCCCTACGAGCAGTACTTC.

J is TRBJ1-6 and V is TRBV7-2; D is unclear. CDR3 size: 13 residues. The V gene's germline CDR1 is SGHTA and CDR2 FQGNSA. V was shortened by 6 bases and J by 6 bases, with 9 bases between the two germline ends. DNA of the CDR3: TGTGCCAGCAGTTTGGAGGGTAATTCACCCCTCCACTTT. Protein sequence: CASSLEGNSPLHF. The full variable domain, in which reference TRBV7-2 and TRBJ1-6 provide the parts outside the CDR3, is GAGVSQSPSNKVTEKGKDVELRCDPISGHTALYWYRQSLGQGLEFLIYFQGNSAPDKSGLPSDRFSAERTGGSVSTLTIQRTQQEDSAVYLCASSLEGNSPLHFGNGTRLTVT.

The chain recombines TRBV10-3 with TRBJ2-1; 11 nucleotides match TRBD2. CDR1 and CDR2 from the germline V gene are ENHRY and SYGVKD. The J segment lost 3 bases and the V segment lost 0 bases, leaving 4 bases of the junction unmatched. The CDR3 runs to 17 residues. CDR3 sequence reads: CAISESTSGSYYNEQFF. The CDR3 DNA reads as TGTGCCATCAGTGAGTCTACTAGCGGGAGTTACTACAATGAGCAGTTCTTC.

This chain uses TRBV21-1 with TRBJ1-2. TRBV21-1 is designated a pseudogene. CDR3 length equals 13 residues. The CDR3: CASSKATGPGYTF. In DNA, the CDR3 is TGTGCCAGCAGCAAAGCCACGGGTCCCGGCTACACCTTC.

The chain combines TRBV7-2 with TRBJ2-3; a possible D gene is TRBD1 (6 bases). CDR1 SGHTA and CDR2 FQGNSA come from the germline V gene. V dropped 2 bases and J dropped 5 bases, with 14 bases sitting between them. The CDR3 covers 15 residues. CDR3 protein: CASSLRHRVVDTQYF. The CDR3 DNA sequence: TGTGCCAGCAGCTTAAGACACAGGGTGGTAGATACGCAGTATTTT.

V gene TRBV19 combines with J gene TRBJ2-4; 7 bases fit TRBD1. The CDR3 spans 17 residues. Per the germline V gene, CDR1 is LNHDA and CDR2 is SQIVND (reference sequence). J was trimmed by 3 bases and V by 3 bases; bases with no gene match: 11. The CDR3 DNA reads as TGTGCCAGTAGTATCGGGACAGCTGGCCAAGTCAAAAACATTCAGTACTTC. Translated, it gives CASSIGTAGQVKNIQYF. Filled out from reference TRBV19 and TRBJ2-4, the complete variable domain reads DGGITQSPKYLFRKEGQNVTLSCEQNLNHDAMYWYRQDPGQGLRLIYYSQIVNDFQKGDIAEGYSVSREKKESFPLTVTSAQKNPTAFYLCASSIGTAGQVKNIQYFGAGTRLSVL.

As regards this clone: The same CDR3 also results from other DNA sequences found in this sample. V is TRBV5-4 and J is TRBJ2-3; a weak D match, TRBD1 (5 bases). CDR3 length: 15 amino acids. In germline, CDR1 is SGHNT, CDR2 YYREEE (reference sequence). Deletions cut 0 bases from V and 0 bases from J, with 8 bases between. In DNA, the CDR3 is TGTGCCAGCAGCTTGGGGGGCCCTAGCACAGATACGCAGTATTTT. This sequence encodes CASSLGGPSTDTQYF.